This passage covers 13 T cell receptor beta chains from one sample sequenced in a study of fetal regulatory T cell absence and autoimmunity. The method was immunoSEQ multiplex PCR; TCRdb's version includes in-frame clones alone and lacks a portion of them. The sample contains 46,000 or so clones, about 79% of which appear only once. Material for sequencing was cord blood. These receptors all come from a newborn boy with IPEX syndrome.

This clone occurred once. CDR3 sequence reads: CASSQEGRFEEQFF. CDR3 sequence (DNA): TGCGCCAGCAGCCAAGAAGGACGATTCGAGGAGCAGTTCTTC. The J gene is TRBJ2-1, the V gene TRBV4-3; no clear D. The germline V gene has CDR1 LGHNA and CDR2 YSLEER. With 0 bases removed from V and 10 bases from J, the gap between germline ends came to 13 bases. The CDR3 covers 14 residues.

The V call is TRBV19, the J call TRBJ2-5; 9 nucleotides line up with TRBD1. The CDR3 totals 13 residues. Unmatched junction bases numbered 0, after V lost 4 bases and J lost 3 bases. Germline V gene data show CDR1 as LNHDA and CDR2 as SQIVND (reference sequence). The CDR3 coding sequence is TGTGCCAGTAGTAGGACAGGGGAAGAGACCCAGTACTTC. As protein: CASSRTGEETQYF.

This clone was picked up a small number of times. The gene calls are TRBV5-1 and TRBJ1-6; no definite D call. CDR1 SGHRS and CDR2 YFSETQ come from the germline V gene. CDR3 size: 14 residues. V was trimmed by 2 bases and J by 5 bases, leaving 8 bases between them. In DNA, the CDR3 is TGCGCCAGCAGCTTTGTTTGGGATAATTCACCCCTCCACTTT. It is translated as CASSFVWDNSPLHF.

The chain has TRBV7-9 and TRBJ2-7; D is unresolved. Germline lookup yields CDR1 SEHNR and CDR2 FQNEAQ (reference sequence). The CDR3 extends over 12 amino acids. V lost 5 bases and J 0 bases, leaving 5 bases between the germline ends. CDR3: CASSPSSYEQYF. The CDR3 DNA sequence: TGTGCCAGCAGCCCTAGCTCCTACGAGCAGTACTTC.

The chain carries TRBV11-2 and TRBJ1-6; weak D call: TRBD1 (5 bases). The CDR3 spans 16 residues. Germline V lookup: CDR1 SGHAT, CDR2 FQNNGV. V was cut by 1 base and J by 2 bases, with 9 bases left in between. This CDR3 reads CASSLVRGPYNSPLHF. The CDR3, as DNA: TGTGCCAGCAGCTTAGTGAGGGGCCCCTATAATTCACCCCTCCACTTT.

DNA of the CDR3: TGCGCCAGCAGCCAGGAGGACAGAACCGGGGAGCTGTTTTTT. Amino acid sequence: CASSQEDRTGELFF. The chain links TRBV4-1 to TRBJ2-2, with D possibly TRBD1 on 6 matching bases. V dropped 3 bases and J dropped 5 bases, with 10 bases sitting between them. The CDR3 has 14 residues. The V gene's germline CDR1 is MGHRA and CDR2 YSYEKL.

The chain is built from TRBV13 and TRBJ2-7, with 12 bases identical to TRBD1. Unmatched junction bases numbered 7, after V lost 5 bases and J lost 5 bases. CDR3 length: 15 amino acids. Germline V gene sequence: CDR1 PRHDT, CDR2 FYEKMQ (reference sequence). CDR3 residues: CASSATGTGGDEQYF. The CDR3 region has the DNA TGTGCCAGCAGCGCAACCGGGACAGGGGGCGACGAGCAGTACTTC.

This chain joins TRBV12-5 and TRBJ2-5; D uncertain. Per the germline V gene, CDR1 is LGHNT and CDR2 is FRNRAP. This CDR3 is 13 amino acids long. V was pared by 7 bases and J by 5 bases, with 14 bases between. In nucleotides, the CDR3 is TGTGCTAGTGCCGCCCTCCAGAGGGAGACCCAGTACTTC. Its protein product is CASAALQRETQYF.

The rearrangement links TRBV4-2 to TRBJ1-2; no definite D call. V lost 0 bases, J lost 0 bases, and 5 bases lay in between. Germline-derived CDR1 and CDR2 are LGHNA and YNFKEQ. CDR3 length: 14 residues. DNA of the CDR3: TGTGCCAGCAGCCAAGATGAGGCTAACTATGGCTACACCTTC. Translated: CASSQDEANYGYTF.

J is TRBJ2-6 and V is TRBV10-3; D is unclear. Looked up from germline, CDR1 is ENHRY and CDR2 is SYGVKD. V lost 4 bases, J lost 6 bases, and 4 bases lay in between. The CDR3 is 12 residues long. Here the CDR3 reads CAISGKANVLTF. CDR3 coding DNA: TGTGCCATCAGTGGCAAGGCCAACGTCCTGACTTTC.

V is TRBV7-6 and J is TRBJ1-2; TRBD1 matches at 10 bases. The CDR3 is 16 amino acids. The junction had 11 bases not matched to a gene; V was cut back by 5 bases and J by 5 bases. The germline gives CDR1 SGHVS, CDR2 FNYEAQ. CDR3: CASSPSRDRGPYGYTF. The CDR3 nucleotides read TGTGCCAGCAGCCCGTCCCGGGACAGGGGACCTTATGGCTACACCTTC.

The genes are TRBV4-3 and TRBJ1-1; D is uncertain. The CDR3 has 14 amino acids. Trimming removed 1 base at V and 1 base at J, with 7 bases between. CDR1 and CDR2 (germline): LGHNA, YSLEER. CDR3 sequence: CASSQGRRNTEAFF. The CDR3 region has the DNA TGCGCCAGCAGCCAAGGGCGCCGGAACACTGAAGCTTTCTTT.

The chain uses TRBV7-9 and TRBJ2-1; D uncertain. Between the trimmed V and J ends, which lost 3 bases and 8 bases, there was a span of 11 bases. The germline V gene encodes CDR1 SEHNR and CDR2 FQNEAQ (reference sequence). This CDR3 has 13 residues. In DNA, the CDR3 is TGTGCCAGCAGCTTGATGATACGGGATGAGCAGTTCTTC. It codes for CASSLMIRDEQFF.